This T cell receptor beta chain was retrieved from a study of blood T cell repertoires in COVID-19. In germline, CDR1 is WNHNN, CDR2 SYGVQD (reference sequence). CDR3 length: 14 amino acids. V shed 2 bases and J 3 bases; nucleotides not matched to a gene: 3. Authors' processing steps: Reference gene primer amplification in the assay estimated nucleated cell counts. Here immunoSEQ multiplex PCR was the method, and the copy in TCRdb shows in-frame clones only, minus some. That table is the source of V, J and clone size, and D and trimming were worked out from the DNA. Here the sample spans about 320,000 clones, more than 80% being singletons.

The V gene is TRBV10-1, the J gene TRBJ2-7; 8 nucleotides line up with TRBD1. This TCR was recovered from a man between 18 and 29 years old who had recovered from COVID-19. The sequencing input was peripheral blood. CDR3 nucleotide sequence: TGCGCCAGCAGTGAGGGCGGACAGGGCTACGAGCAGTACTTC. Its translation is CASSEGGQGYEQYF.